This TCR beta chain appears in the sequencing data of a study of cytomegalovirus exposure and HLA in healthy donors. As for this clone: Its target is unknown.

With 60 Vbeta and 13 Jbeta primers, the PCR was carried out. Produced via immunoSEQ multiplex PCR; TCRdb's table is partial and in-frame only. The repertoire holds some 100,000 clones, with 76% as singletons. Germline loops: CDR1 KGHSH, CDR2 LQKENI. V shed 8 bases, J shed 6 bases, and the junction held 8 bases outside the gene matches. This CDR3 contains 14 residues. General study results and limits: Within the data, a cluster of highly shared sequence variants was likely a sequencing artifact. A few V segments could not be told apart, such as TRBV6-2 and TRBV6-3, and were left out. The classifier reportedly diagnosed cytomegalovirus status with high specificity and sensitivity.

Donors sampled were nominally healthy, though unrecorded immune exposures were likely. What was sequenced was PBMCs. The TCR sequence derives from a woman aged 45-60 years in good health and CMV-seropositive. This chain joins TRBV18 and TRBJ2-1; 9 bases agree with TRBD1. The CDR3 here is CASSADRGLNEQFF. The CDR3 DNA reads TGTGCCAGCAGCGCGGACAGGGGCCTCAATGAGCAGTTCTTC.